The 11 T cell receptor beta chains below were found in one sample sequenced in a study of T cells in Graves' hyperthyroidism and ophthalmopathy. Researchers took RNA transcripts and amplified the TCR beta CDR3 regions from them. HTBI primers drove first-round RT-PCR of the TCR CDR3. A single record per CDR3 protein comes from TCRdb applying MiXCR to the multiplex PCR reads. The sample includes some 690,000 distinct CDR3 sequences, around a sixth of them seen just once. Sequencing used blood. These receptors all stem from a man between 45 and 60 years old with Graves' hyperthyroidism.

The J gene is TRBJ1-1, the V gene TRBV29-1, with D unresolved. This CDR3 contains 8 residues. Germline CDR1 is SQVTM and CDR2 is ANQGSEA. Written as DNA, the CDR3 is TGCGGGATCACTGAAGCTTTCTTT. This sequence encodes CGITEAFF. Filled out from reference TRBV29-1 and TRBJ1-1, the complete variable domain reads SAVISQKPSRDICQRGTSLTIQCQVDSQVTMMFWYRQQPGQSLTLIATANQGSEATYESGFVIDKFPISRPNLTFSTLTVSNMSPEDSSIYLCGITEAFFGQGTRLTVV.

The chain has TRBV11-2 and TRBJ2-7; 8 nucleotides match TRBD1. CDR1 SGHAT and CDR2 FQNNGV come from the germline V gene. The trim removed 1 base at V and 5 bases at J, leaving 7 bases unmatched. The CDR3 is 15 residues long. The CDR3 reads CASSLGRGLPDEQYF. In DNA, the CDR3 is TGTGCCAGCAGCTTAGGCAGGGGGCTGCCCGACGAGCAGTACTTC.

The V and J genes are TRBV12-3 or TRBV12-4 and TRBJ1-1; D gene ambiguous. The CDR3 extends over 12 amino acids. V lost 7 bases and J lost 3, with 9 bases in between. CDR3 sequence reads: CASTSPYTEAFF. CDR3 DNA sequence: TGTGCCAGCACCTCACCTTACACTGAAGCTTTCTTT.

This clonotype came up a few times. This chain connects TRBV20-1 to TRBJ1-2; D is perhaps TRBD1 (5 bases). CDR1 is DFQATT, CDR2 SNEGSKA, per germline (reference sequence). Trimming took off 3 bases at V and 4 bases at J, with 9 bases between the two ends. This CDR3 has 12 amino acids. CDR3 residues: CSASPGPYGYTF. CDR3 DNA sequence: TGCAGTGCTAGTCCGGGACCCTATGGCTACACCTTC.

This clonotype appeared many times. The CDR3 sequence is CASRPPREGSYGYTF. CDR3 DNA sequence: TGTGCCAGCAGGCCCCCCAGGGAGGGGAGCTATGGCTACACCTTC. V and J are TRBV6-1 and TRBJ1-2; D is possibly TRBD1 (5 bases). Germline assignment: CDR1 MNHNS and CDR2 SASEGT. This CDR3 spans 15 amino acids. Trimming left V 6 bases short and J 4 bases short, with 18 bases between.

In its sample, this clonotype was seen a few times. The CDR3 is CASSPRGRRGPEQYF. CDR3 in DNA: TGTGCCAGCAGCCCCCGAGGGAGAAGGGGCCCCGAGCAGTACTTC. The V gene is TRBV28, the J gene TRBJ2-7; perhaps D is TRBD1 or TRBD2 (5 bases each). V gave up 6 bases and J gave up 6 bases, with 21 bases separating them. The CDR3 extends over 15 amino acids. The germline V gene encodes CDR1 MDHEN and CDR2 SYDVKM.

This clonotype has a count of ten or more. Here the CDR3 reads CASSPGDRVYQETQYF. DNA of the CDR3: TGTGCCAGCAGCCCGGGGGACAGGGTCTACCAAGAGACCCAGTACTTC. The chain joins TRBV11-2 to TRBJ2-5; 9 bases are shared with TRBD1. The length of the CDR3 is 16 residues. V was clipped by 5 bases and J by 0 bases; unmatched bases: 7. CDR1 is SGHAT and CDR2 is FQNNGV in the germline V gene.

This clonotype occurred a few times. The V and J genes are TRBV6-1 and TRBJ2-2; TRBD2 might be the D (5 bases). V dropped 7 bases and J dropped 6 bases, with 15 bases sitting between them. CDR3 length equals 14 residues. CDR1 and CDR2 (germline): MNHNS, SASEGT. The CDR3 sequence: CASIQRGLAGELFF. CDR3 sequence (DNA): TGTGCCAGCATCCAGAGAGGGTTGGCCGGGGAGCTGTTTTTT.

The chain couples TRBV12-3 or TRBV12-4 to TRBJ1-5; the D gene is possibly TRBD1 (5 bases). The CDR3 loop spans 17 amino acids. The germline V and J ends were trimmed by 1 base and 0 bases, with 13 bases remaining between them. The CDR3 sequence is CASSLGRGSNSNQPQHF. The CDR3 nucleotides are TGTGCCAGCAGTTTAGGAAGGGGATCAAATAGCAATCAGCCCCAGCATTTT.

In its sample, this clonotype was seen many times. The chain uses TRBV6-2 or TRBV6-3 and TRBJ2-6; 13 bases are a match to TRBD2. There are 18 residues in the CDR3. V shed 6 bases and J 2 bases; nucleotides not matched to a gene: 7. The germline V gene has CDR1 MNHEY and CDR2 SVGEGT. The CDR3 DNA follows: TGTGCCAGCAGCCAACCGGGACTAGCGGGAACTGGGGCCAACGTCCTGACTTTC. Amino acids: CASSQPGLAGTGANVLTF.

The rearrangement uses TRBV6-1 and TRBJ2-7; D unresolved. The CDR3 is 14 amino acids. Germline V gene lookup returns CDR1 MNHNS and CDR2 SASEGT. The V end lost 6 bases, the J end lost 7 bases, and 19 bases lay between the germline ends. DNA of the CDR3: TGTGCCAGCAGACCGGCGGTTGATTCTGGAGAGCAGTACTTC. This codes for CASRPAVDSGEQYF.